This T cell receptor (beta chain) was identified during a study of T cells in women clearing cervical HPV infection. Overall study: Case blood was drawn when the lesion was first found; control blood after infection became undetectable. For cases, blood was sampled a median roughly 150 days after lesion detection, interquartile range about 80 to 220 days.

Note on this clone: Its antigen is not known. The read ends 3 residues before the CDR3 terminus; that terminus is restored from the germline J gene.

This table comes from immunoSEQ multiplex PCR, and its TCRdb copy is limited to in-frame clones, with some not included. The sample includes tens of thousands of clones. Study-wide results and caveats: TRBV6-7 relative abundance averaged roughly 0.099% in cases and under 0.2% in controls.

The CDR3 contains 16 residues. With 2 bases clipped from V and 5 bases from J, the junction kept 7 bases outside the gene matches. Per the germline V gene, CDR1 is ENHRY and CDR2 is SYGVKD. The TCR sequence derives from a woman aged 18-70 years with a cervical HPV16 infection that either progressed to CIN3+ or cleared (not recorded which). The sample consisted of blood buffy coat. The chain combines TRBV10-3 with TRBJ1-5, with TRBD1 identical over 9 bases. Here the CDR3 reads CAISEPGQGPYQPQHF. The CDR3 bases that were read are TGTGCCATCAGTGAGCCGGGACAGGGACCCTATCAGCCC.